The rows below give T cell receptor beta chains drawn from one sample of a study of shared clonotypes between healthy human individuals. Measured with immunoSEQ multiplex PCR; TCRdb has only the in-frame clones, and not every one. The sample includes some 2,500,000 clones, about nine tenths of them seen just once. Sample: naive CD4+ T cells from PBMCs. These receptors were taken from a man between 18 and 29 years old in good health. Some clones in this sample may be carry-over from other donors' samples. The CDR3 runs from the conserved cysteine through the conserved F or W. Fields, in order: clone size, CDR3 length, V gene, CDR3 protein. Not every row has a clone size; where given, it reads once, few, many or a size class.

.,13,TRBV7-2,CASGTAGNQPQHF
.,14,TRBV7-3,CASSSLAVTGELFF
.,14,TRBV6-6,CAVGPYAGANVLTF
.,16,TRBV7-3,CASSLISSGSINEQFF
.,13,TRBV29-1,CSVVEGVNYGYTF
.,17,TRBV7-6,CASSFATSGGGTGELFF
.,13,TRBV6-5,CASSPDSYQPQHF
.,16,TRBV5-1,CASSRTSGLISYEQYF
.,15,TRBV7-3,CASSEGTSGLDEQFF
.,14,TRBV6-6,CASSSGGSGEKLFF
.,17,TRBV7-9,CASSSSFEKGGDEKLFF
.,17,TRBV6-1,CASSELRDSMAIDTIYF
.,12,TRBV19,CASSGRYNEQFF
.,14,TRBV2,CASKGFSGSNEQFF
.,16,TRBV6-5,CASSYSGPQGSTEAFF
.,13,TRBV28,CATRLAGANEQFF
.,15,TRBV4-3,CASSQDGVGSYEQYF
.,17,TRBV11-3,CASSRGLAGSTVDTQYF
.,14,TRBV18,CASSPVVGEAEAFF
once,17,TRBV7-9,CASSARRSPWGAGELFF
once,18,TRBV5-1,CASSLVGDSQLFGRGYTF
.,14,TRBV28,CASSFDSGGYEQYF
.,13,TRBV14,CASSQSLADTQYF
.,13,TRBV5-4,CASSPSGPDTQYF
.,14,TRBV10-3,CAIAQGRGNSPLHF
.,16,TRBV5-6,CASSLRGGAGANVLTF
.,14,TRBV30,CAWSGGSGANVLTF
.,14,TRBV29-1,CSVVLNSGANVLTF
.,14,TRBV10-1,CALRLAEMTDTQYF
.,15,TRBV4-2,CASSQGAGDYNEQFF
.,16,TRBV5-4,CASSRDPETGGGGYTF
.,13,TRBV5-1,CASSPYQVETQYF
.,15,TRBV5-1,CASSPQGQGNQPQHF
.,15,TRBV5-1,CASSVTGTITGELFF
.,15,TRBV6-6,CASSELTSGSGEQYF
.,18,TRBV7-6,CASSPRTSGRRGPFEQYF
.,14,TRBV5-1,CASRTGTGAGELFF
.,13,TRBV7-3,CASSSGPGDTQYF
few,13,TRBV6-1,CASCLGNTGELFF
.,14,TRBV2,CASSVVRGTGELFF
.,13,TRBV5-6,CASSLVRGNTIYF
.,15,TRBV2,CASTGSGTSTDTQYF
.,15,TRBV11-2,CASSSLRDRGYEQYF
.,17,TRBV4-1,CASSQGGARTGANVLTF
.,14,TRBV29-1,CSAPGTGRNTEAFF
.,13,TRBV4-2,CASSQGGLYEQYF